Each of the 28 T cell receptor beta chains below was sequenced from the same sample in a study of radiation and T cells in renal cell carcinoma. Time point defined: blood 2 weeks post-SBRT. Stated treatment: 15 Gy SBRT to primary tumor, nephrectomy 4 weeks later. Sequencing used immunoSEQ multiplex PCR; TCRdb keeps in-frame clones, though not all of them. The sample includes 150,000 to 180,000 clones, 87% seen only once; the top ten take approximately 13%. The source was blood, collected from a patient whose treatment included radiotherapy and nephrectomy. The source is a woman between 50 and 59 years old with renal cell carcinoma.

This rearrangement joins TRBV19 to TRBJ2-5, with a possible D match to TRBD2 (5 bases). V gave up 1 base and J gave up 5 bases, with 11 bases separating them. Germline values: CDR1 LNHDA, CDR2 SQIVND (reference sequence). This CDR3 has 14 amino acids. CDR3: CASSIVGGPETQYF. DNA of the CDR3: TGTGCCAGTAGTATAGTTGGCGGGCCGGAGACCCAGTACTTC.

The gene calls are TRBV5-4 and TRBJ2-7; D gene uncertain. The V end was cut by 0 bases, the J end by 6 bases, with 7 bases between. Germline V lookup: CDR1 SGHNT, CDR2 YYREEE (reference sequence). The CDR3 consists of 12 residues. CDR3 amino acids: CASSLVGSEQYF. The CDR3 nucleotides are TGTGCCAGCAGCTTGGTGGGAAGCGAGCAGTACTTC.

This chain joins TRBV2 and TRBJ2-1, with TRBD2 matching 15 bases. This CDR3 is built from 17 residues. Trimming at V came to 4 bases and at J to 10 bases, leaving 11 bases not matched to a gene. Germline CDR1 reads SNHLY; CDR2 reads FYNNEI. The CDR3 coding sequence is TGTGCCAGCAGTGCACGTAGGACTAGCGGGGGGGTTCGGGAGCAGTTCTTC. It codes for CASSARRTSGGVREQFF.

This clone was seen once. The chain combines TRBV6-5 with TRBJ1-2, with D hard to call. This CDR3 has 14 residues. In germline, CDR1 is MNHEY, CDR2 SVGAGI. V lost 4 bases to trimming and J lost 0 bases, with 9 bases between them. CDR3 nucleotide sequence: TGTGCCAGCAGTTTTGGAGGAGCTAACTATGGCTACACCTTC. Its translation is CASSFGGANYGYTF.

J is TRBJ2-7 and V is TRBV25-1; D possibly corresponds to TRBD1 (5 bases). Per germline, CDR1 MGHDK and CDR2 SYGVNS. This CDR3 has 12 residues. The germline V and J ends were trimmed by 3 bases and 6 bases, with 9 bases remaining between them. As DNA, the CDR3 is TGTGCCAGCAGTGATCAGGGTCCCGAGCAGTACTTC. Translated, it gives CASSDQGPEQYF.

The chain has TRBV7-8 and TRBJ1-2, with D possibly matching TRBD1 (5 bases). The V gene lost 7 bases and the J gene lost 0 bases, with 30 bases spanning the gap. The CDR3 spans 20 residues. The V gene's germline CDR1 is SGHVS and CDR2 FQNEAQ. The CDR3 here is CASIQRRGGKDSLSNYGYTF. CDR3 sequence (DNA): TGTGCCAGCATTCAGAGACGGGGGGGGAAAGACAGCCTTTCTAACTATGGCTACACCTTC. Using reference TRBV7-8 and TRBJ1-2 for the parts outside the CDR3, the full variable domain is GAGVSQSPRYKVAKRGQDVALRCDPISGHVSLFWYQQALGQGPEFLTYFQNEAQLDKSGLPSDRFFAERPEGSVSTLKIQRTQQEDSAVYLCASIQRRGGKDSLSNYGYTFGSGTRLTVV.

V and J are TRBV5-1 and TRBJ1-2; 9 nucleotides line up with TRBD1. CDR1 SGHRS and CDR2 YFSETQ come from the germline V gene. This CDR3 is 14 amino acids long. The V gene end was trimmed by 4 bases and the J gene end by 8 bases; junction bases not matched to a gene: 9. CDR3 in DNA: TGCGCCAGCAGCCCGGAGGGACAGGGAGGCGGCTACACCTTC. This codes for CASSPEGQGGGYTF.

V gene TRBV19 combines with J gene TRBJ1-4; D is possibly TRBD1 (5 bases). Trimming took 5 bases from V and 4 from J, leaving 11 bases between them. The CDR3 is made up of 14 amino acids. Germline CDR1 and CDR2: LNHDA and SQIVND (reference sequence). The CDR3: CASSVQGSNEKLFF. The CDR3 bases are TGTGCCAGTAGTGTCCAGGGCAGTAATGAAAAACTGTTTTTT.

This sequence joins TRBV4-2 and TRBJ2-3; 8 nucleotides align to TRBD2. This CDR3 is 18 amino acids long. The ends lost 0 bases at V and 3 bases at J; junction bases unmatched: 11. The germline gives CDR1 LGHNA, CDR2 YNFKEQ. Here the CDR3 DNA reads TGTGCCAGCAGCCAAGACCCAATTTCCGGGGGGGCGACAGATACGCAGTATTTT. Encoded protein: CASSQDPISGGATDTQYF.

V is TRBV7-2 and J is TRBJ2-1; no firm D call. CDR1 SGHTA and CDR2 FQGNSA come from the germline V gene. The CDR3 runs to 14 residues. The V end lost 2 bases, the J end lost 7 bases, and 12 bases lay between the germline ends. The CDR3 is CASSLSRPGNEQFF. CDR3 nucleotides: TGTGCCAGCAGCTTATCTCGTCCCGGGAATGAGCAGTTCTTC.

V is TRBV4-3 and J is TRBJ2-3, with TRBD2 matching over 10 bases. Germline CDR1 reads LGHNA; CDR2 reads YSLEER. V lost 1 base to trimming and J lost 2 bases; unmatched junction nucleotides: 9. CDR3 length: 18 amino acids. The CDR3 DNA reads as TGCGCCAGCAGCCAAGGCCCAGCGGGGGGGCGGGACACAGATACGCAGTATTTT. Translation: CASSQGPAGGRDTDTQYF.

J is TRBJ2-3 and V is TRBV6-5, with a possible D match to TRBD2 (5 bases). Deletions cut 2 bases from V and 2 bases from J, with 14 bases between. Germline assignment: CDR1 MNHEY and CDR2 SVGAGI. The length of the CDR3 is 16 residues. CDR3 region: CASSYLGSVDTDTQYF. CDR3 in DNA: TGTGCCAGCAGTTACCTGGGGAGCGTGGACACAGATACGCAGTATTTT.

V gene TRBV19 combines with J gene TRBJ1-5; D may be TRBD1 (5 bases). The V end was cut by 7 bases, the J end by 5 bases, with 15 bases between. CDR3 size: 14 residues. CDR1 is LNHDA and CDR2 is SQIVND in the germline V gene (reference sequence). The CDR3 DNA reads TGTGCCAGTAACAAAAAGGTAGGGGATCAGCCCCAGCATTTT. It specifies CASNKKVGDQPQHF.

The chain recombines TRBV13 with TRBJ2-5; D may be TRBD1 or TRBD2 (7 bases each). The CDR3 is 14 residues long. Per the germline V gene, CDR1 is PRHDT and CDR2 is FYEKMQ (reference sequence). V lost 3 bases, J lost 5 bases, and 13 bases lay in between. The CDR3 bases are TGTGCCAGCAGCTTCCGACAGGGAGGGGAGACCCAGTACTTC. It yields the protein CASSFRQGGETQYF. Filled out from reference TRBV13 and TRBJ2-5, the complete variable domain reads AAGVIQSPRHLIKEKRETATLKCYPIPRHDTVYWYQQGPGQDPQFLISFYEKMQSDKGSIPDRFSAQQFSDYHSELNMSSLELGDSALYFCASSFRQGGETQYFGPGTRLLVL.

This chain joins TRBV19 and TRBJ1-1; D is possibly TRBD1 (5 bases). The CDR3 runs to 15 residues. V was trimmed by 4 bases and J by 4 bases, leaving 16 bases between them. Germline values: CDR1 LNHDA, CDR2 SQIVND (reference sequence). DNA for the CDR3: TGTGCCAGTAGTAACCCGGGGGGGGAGAGCACTGAAGCTTTCTTT. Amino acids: CASSNPGGESTEAFF.

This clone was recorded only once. Here the CDR3 DNA reads TGTGCCAGCAGAGGACAGGCCAACACTGAAGCTTTCTTT. The encoded protein is CASRGQANTEAFF. This chain connects TRBV6-6 to TRBJ1-1, with 7 nucleotides matching TRBD1. V dropped 6 bases and J dropped 2; count of bases not matched to a gene: 3. The germline gives CDR1 MNHNY, CDR2 SVGAGI (reference sequence). The CDR3 is 13 amino acids.

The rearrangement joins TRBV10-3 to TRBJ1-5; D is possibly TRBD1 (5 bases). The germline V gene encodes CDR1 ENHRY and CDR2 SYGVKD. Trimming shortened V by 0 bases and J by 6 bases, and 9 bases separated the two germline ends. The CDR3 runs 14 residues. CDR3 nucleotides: TGTGCCATCAGTGAGTCGCAGGGCGGTCAGCCCCAGCATTTT. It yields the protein CAISESQGGQPQHF.

CDR3 sequence reads: CASSFSRAEGYTF. The CDR3 DNA reads TGCGCCAGCAGCTTCAGCAGGGCTGAAGGCTACACCTTC. The chain uses TRBV5-1 and TRBJ1-2, with D maybe TRBD1 (5 bases). V shed 2 bases and J shed 8 bases, with 13 bases lying between them. CDR3 length: 13 amino acids. CDR1 and CDR2 (germline): SGHRS, YFSETQ.

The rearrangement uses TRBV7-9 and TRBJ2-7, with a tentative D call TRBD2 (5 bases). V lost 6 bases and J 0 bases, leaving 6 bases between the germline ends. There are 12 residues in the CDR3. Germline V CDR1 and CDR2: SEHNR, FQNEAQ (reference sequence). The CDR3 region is CASSGGSYEQYF. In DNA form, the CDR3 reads TGTGCCAGCAGTGGAGGCTCCTACGAGCAGTACTTC.

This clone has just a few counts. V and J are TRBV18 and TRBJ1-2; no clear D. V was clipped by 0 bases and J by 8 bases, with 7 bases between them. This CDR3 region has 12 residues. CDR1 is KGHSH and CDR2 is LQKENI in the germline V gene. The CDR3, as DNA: TGTGCCAGCTCACCACCCTCCACCGGCTACACCTTC. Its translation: CASSPPSTGYTF.

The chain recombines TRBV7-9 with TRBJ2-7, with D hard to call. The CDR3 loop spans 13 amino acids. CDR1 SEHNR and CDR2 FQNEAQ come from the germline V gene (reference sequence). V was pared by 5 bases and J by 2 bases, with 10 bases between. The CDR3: CASSKTVTYEQYF. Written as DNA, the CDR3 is TGTGCCAGCAGCAAGACTGTAACCTACGAGCAGTACTTC.

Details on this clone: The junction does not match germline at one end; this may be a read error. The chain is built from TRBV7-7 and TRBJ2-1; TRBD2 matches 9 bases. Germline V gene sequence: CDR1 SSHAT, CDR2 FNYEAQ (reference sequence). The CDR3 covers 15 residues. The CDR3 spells CASSLGAGGPYEQFF. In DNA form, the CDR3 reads TGTGCTAGCAGCTTAGGGGCGGGGGGGCCCTATGAGCAGTTCTTC.

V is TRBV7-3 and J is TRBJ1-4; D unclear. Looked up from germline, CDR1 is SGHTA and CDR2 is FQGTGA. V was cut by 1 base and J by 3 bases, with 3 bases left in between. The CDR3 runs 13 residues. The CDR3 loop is CASSLNPNEKLFF. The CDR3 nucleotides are TGTGCCAGCAGCTTAAACCCTAATGAAAAACTGTTTTTT.

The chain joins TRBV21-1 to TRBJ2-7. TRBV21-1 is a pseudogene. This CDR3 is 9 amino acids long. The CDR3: CASIYEQYF. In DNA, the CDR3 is TGTGCCAGCATTTACGAGCAGTACTTC.

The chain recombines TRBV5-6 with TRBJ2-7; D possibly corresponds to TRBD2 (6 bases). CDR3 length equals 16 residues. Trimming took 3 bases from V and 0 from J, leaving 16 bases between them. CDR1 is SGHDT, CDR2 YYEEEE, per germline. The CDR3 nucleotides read TGTGCCAGCAGCTCTGGGACTGAACCTCTCTCCTACGAGCAGTACTTC. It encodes CASSSGTEPLSYEQYF.

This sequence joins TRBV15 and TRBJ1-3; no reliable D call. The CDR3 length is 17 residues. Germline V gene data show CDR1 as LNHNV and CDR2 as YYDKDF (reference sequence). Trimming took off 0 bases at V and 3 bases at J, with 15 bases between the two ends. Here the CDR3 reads CATSRDIGAGNGNTIYF. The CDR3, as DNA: TGTGCCACCAGCAGAGATATAGGTGCGGGGAATGGAAACACCATATATTTT.

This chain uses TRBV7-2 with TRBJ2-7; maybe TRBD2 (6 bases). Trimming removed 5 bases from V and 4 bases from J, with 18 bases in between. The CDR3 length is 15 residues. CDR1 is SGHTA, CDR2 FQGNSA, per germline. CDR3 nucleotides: TGTGCCAGCAGCCTGGACCGGGACTTTACATACGAGCAGTACTTC. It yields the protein CASSLDRDFTYEQYF.

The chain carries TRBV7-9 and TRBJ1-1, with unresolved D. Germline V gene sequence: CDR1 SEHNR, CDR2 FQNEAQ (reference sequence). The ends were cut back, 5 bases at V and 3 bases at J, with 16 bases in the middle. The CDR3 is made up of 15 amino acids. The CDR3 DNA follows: TGTGCCAGCAGCGATACCGGACGCCTTGACACTGAAGCTTTCTTT. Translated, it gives CASSDTGRLDTEAFF. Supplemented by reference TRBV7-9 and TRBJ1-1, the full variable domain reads DTGVSQNPRHKITKRGQNVTFRCDPISEHNRLYWYRQTLGQGPEFLTYFQNEAQLEKSRLLSDRFSAERPKGSFSTLEIQRTEQGDSAMYLCASSDTGRLDTEAFFGQGTRLTVV.